Sequencing of this TCR beta chain was carried out in a study of shared clonotypes between healthy human individuals. Sequenced by immunoSEQ multiplex PCR; TCRdb stores in-frame clones only, minus some. This table has roughly 2.4 million clones, about 94% appearing once. The sequencing sample was made of naive CD4+ T cells sorted from blood. Subset reported: CD45RA+ positively selected. This TCR came from a man between 18 and 35 years old in good health.

The CDR3 DNA follows: TGTGCCAGCAGTGAGCCCGGGACAGGGGTGGACGAGCAGTACTTC. As protein: CASSEPGTGVDEQYF. The genes are TRBV6-1 and TRBJ2-7, with 10 bases aligning to TRBD1. The length of the CDR3 is 15 residues. Germline V gives CDR1 MNHNS, CDR2 SASEGT. J gave up 5 bases and V 3 bases, and 7 bases lay outside the gene matches.